Listed here are 15 T cell receptor beta chains from one sample, sequenced in a study of cytomegalovirus exposure and HLA in healthy donors. The PCR employed 60 Vbeta primers together with 13 Jbeta primers. Assay: immunoSEQ multiplex PCR; the TCRdb copy retains only in-frame clones and omits some. The top ten clones hold less than 2.5% of a sample with approximately 150,000 clones, 80% of them seen once. Specimen: PBMCs. All receptors derive from a male donor in good health and CMV-seronegative.

V gene TRBV27 combines with J gene TRBJ1-1, with D possibly being TRBD1 (6 bases). The CDR3 has 14 residues. Germline V gene sequence: CDR1 MNHEY, CDR2 SMNVEV (reference sequence). Trimming took off 8 bases at V and 4 bases at J, with 17 bases between the two ends. For the CDR3, the DNA is TGTGCCAGCTGGTCCCAGGGGTCTCGCACTGAAGCTTTCTTT. It encodes CASWSQGSRTEAFF.

The chain recombines TRBV7-8 with TRBJ2-1; 9 nucleotides line up with TRBD1. V lost 2 bases and J lost 2; bases outside the gene matches: 4. This CDR3 spans 16 amino acids. Per germline, CDR1 SGHVS and CDR2 FQNEAQ. The CDR3 DNA reads TGTGCCAGCAGCTTAAAAACAGGGGGCCCCTACAATGAGCAGTTCTTC. Translation: CASSLKTGGPYNEQFF.

The rearrangement joins TRBV2 to TRBJ2-3; unclear D gene. This CDR3 is 15 amino acids long. Deletions cut 4 bases from V and 0 bases from J, with 11 bases between. Germline V gives CDR1 SNHLY, CDR2 FYNNEI. The CDR3 nucleotides are TGTGCCAGCAGTGCGGGTGTCCCTAGCACAGATACGCAGTATTTT. It is translated as CASSAGVPSTDTQYF.

This clone has more than one count but fewer than ten. The chain combines TRBV11-1 with TRBJ1-1, with D unresolved. The CDR3 runs 16 residues. Trimming left V 2 bases short and J 3 bases short, with 16 bases between. CDR1 and CDR2 (germline): SGHAT, FQDESV (reference sequence). CDR3 bases: TGTGCCAGCAGCTTATTCCAGACCGGAGGGTACACTGAAGCTTTCTTT. Translating it yields CASSLFQTGGYTEAFF.

The chain combines TRBV19 with TRBJ1-5; a possible D gene is TRBD1 (5 bases). Trimming removed 0 bases at V and 8 bases at J, with 8 bases between. Germline CDR1 is LNHDA and CDR2 is SQIVND (reference sequence). There are 13 residues in the CDR3. The CDR3 bases are TGTGCCAGTAGTATAGATCGGGGGAAGCCCCAGCATTTT. Protein sequence: CASSIDRGKPQHF.

This sequence joins TRBV29-1 and TRBJ2-2; TRBD1 matches at 7 bases. The CDR3 consists of 12 residues. Per the germline V gene, CDR1 is SQVTM and CDR2 is ANQGSEA. The junction had 3 bases not matched to a gene; V was cut back by 6 bases and J by 5 bases. This CDR3 is CSVGQITGELFF. The CDR3 DNA reads as TGCAGCGTGGGACAGATAACCGGGGAGCTGTTTTTT.

The chain links TRBV2 to TRBJ1-1; 7 bases are shared with TRBD1. The V gene end was trimmed by 10 bases and the J gene end by 0 bases; junction bases not matched to a gene: 14. The germline V gene encodes CDR1 SNHLY and CDR2 FYNNEI. This CDR3 comprises 16 residues. The CDR3 DNA follows: TGTGCCACCAGGACCCGGGGACAGCCGATGAACACTGAAGCTTTCTTT. Its protein product is CATRTRGQPMNTEAFF.

The table lists this clone with a few counts. The CDR3 reads CASSHVEGGYNEQYF. For the CDR3, the DNA is TGTGCCAGCAGCCATGTGGAGGGTGGGTACAACGAGCAGTACTTC. V and J are TRBV7-2 and TRBJ2-5, with D maybe TRBD2 (6 bases). Matching the DNA end better, TRBJ2-7 makes the J call doubtful. CDR3 length: 15 amino acids. Germline V CDR1 and CDR2: SGHTA, FQGNSA.

The DNA for the CDR3 is TGTGCCAGCTCACCACCTGACAGGAATGAGCAGTTCTTC. As protein: CASSPPDRNEQFF. This sequence joins TRBV18 and TRBJ2-1; D might be TRBD1 (6 bases). The CDR3 consists of 13 residues. CDR1 and CDR2 (germline): KGHSH, LQKENI. V was cut by 0 bases and J by 7 bases, with 7 bases left in between.

The chain links TRBV5-6 to TRBJ1-5, with a weak D call TRBD1 (6 bases). The germline V gene encodes CDR1 SGHDT and CDR2 YYEEEE. The CDR3 consists of 12 residues. V lost 4 bases and J lost 7, with 9 bases in between. CDR3 sequence: CASSLGAQPQHF. DNA for the CDR3: TGTGCCAGCAGCCTGGGGGCGCAGCCCCAGCATTTT.

The V call is TRBV5-6, the J call TRBJ2-3, with a possible D match to TRBD1 (5 bases). The germline gives CDR1 SGHDT, CDR2 YYEEEE. Between the trimmed V and J ends, which lost 1 base and 2 bases, there was a span of 20 bases. This CDR3 is built from 18 residues. The CDR3 DNA is TGTGCCAGCAGCTTGAAAGCTAGTCTCACCAGGGACACAGATACGCAGTATTTT. This gives the protein CASSLKASLTRDTDTQYF.

This chain joins TRBV6-5 and TRBJ2-7, with D possibly matching TRBD1 (5 bases). Germline CDR1 and CDR2: MNHEY and SVGAGI. Deletions cut 5 bases from V and 2 bases from J, with 10 bases between. The length of the CDR3 is 13 residues. CDR3 loop: CASSQGTAYEQYF. In DNA, the CDR3 is TGTGCCAGCAGTCAGGGTACCGCCTACGAGCAGTACTTC.

The chain links TRBV7-2 to TRBJ2-1; 10 bases match TRBD1. The CDR3 sequence is 16 residues long. Germline CDR1 is SGHTA and CDR2 is FQGNSA. V lost 6 bases to trimming and J lost 0 bases; unmatched junction nucleotides: 5. Here the CDR3 DNA reads TGTGCCAGCAGTTTGGACAGGGGGTTCTCCTACAATGAGCAGTTCTTC. This translates into CASSLDRGFSYNEQFF.

The V gene is TRBV6-1, the J gene TRBJ1-1; no clear D. The V gene lost 7 bases and the J gene lost 3 bases, with 15 bases spanning the gap. The CDR3 consists of 14 residues. The germline V gene has CDR1 MNHNS and CDR2 SASEGT. CDR3 loop: CASTPSQLYTEAFF. Here the CDR3 DNA reads TGTGCCAGCACCCCCTCGCAACTATACACTGAAGCTTTCTTT.

The gene calls are TRBV6-5 and TRBJ2-1; TRBD2 agrees at 7 bases. Germline V gene sequence: CDR1 MNHEY, CDR2 SVGAGI. This CDR3 contains 15 residues. V was clipped by 2 bases and J by 4 bases; unmatched bases: 5. The CDR3 reads CASSYGEGLYNEQFF. CDR3 sequence (DNA): TGTGCCAGCAGTTACGGGGAGGGGCTTTACAATGAGCAGTTCTTC.